This T cell receptor beta chain is from a study of response to subunit inactivated influenza vaccine. Study-level results: Authors suggested that a seasonal influenza vaccination recruits few new T cells each time.

About this clonotype: No antigen is known for it.

Via MiXCR, TCRdb re-called the RT-PCR reads, giving one row per CDR3 protein. Here the sample spans roughly 650,000 distinct CDR3 sequences, around 14% being singletons. Germline lookup yields CDR1 SGHRS and CDR2 YFSETQ. There are 15 residues in the CDR3. Germline trimming cut 0 bases from V and 5 bases from J; bases unmatched to any gene: 6. Sample: PBMCs from blood, taken 11 to 12 days after vaccination. The TCR comes from a man in his forties or fifties who received an inactivated influenza vaccine. The V and J genes are TRBV5-1 and TRBJ2-7, with 9 bases that match TRBD1. CDR3 protein: CASSLVRQGVDEQYF. The CDR3 region has the DNA TGCGCCAGCAGCTTGGTAAGACAGGGGGTTGACGAGCAGTACTTC.